This T cell receptor beta chain was identified during a study of blood T cell repertoires in COVID-19. TCRdb's table, derived via immunoSEQ multiplex PCR, lists solely in-frame clones and lacks some. The sample consists of about 150,000 clones, about 77% of them appearing once. V lost 4 bases and J lost 7; bases outside the gene matches: 10. Germline CDR1 and CDR2: LGHDT and YNNKEL (reference sequence). CDR3 length: 16 amino acids. This chain connects TRBV3-1 (or the pseudogene TRBV3-2) to TRBJ2-1, with 10 positions matching TRBD2. The clonotype originates from an elderly woman with acute or convalescent COVID-19. Sequencing input: peripheral blood. The CDR3 protein is CASSPSGSGAGNEQFF. DNA for the CDR3: TGTGCCAGCAGCCCTAGCGGGAGTGGGGCCGGAAATGAGCAGTTCTTC.